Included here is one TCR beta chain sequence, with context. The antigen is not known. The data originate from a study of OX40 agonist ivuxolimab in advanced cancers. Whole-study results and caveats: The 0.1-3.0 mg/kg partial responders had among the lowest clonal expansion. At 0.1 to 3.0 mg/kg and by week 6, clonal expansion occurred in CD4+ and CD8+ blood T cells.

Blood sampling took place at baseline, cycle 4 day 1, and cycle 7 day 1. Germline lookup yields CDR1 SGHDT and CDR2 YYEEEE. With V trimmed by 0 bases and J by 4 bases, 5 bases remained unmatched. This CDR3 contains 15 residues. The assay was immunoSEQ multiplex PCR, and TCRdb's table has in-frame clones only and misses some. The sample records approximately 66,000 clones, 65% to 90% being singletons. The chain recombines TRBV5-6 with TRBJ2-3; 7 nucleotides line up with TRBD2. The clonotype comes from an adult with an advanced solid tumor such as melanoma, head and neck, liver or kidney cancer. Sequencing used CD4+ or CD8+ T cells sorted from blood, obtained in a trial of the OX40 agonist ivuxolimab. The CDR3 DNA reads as TGTGCCAGCAGCTTGGTTACTAGCGCGGCAGATACGCAGTATTTT. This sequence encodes CASSLVTSAADTQYF.